A selection of T cell receptor beta chains follows, all from one sample in a study of blood T cells in healthy people across ages. Each CDR3 protein gets one entry after TCRdb re-called the 5' RACE reads with MiXCR. This sample carries about 650,000 distinct CDR3 sequences, 45% to 60% of them seen once, and the ten largest clones take approximately 15%. Sequencing was performed on blood. The receptors were sampled from a woman older than 75 in good health. Both conserved end residues are part of each CDR3. Each record gives: clone size, J gene, D gene, V gene, CDR3 DNA, CDR3 protein. D genes are given only for firm matches. Rows may omit the clone size; those that give it use once, few, many or a size class.

>-|TRBJ2-3|TRBD2|TRBV4-3
TGCGCCAGCAGCCAAGAGGCTAGCGGGGACTTTTTCACAGATACGCAGTATTTT
CASSQEASGDFFTDTQYF
>many|TRBJ2-1|TRBD2|TRBV11-1
TGTGCCAGCAGCTCCCGGTACCAGCGGGGGGTCTCCTACAATGAGCAGTTCTTC
CASSSRYQRGVSYNEQFF
>-|TRBJ1-5|-|TRBV28
TGTGCCAGCATGGAGGTGACCAATCAGCCCCAGCATTTT
CASMEVTNQPQHF
>-|TRBJ2-3|TRBD2|TRBV28
TGTGCCAGCAGTCCACTCTGGACTAGCGGGAGGGCCGGGGTTAGGGATACGCAGTATTTT
CASSPLWTSGRAGVRDTQYF
>-|TRBJ1-2|-|TRBV7-9
TGTGCCAGCAGCCCGGGGGGAAGAGGGAGTGGCTACACCTTC
CASSPGGRGSGYTF
>-|TRBJ2-3|-|TRBV12-3/TRBV12-4
TGTGCCAACAGTCTAGGTGATACGCAGTATTTT
CANSLGDTQYF
>many|TRBJ2-1|-|TRBV2
TGTGCCAGCAGAGGGTACAATGAGCAGTTCTTC
CASRGYNEQFF
>-|TRBJ2-7|TRBD2|TRBV20-1
TGCAGTGCTAATCCGGGACTAGCGGACTCCTACGAGCAGTACTTC
CSANPGLADSYEQYF
>few|TRBJ1-2|-|TRBV11-2
TGTGCCAGCAGCTTAGGTCCGACTAACTATGGCTACACCTTC
CASSLGPTNYGYTF
>-|TRBJ2-7|-|TRBV21-1
TGTGCCACCCGGGGGGACGGGAGGGTGTACGAGCAGTACTTC
CATRGDGRVYEQYF
>-|TRBJ1-6|-|TRBV4-3
TGCGCCAGCAGCCAGACTACAGGGAGAATTTCACCCCTCCACTTT
CASSQTTGRISPLHF
>-|TRBJ2-3|-|TRBV29-1
TGCAGCGTATTCTCTAGCTGGAGAGCGGGCACAGATACGCAGTATTTT
CSVFSSWRAGTDTQYF
>-|TRBJ1-3|-|TRBV28
TGCGCCAGCAGTGTTTATTCTGGAAACGCCATATATTTT
CASSVYSGNAIYF
>many|TRBJ2-4|TRBD1|TRBV20-1
TGCAGTGCTAGATATCACAGGGGGGTCAAAAACATTCAGTACTTC
CSARYHRGVKNIQYF
>-|TRBJ1-2|-|TRBV12-3/TRBV12-4
TGTGCCAGCAGTTCGGAGACAGACCTATATGGCTACACCTTC
CASSSETDLYGYTF
>-|TRBJ2-7|-|TRBV20-1
TGCAGTACCCTTCCGGGACGGTCCTACGAGCAGTACTTC
CSTLPGRSYEQYF
>-|TRBJ2-7|-|TRBV7-2
TGTGCCAGCAGCTTAGCGATAAGTAGGCAGGGAGCCTACGAGCAGTACTTC
CASSLAISRQGAYEQYF
>many|TRBJ2-7|-|TRBV3-1
TGTGCCAGCAGTCTCCCGGCACCTTCCTACGAGCAGTACTTC
CASSLPAPSYEQYF
>-|TRBJ2-3|TRBD2|TRBV4-3
TGCGCCAGCAGCCAAAGAAAAAATTCCGTAGCGGGGAGGGGGACAGATACGCAGTATTTT
CASSQRKNSVAGRGTDTQYF
>many|TRBJ2-4|TRBD2|TRBV7-2
TGTGCCAGCAGCCCCGGGACTAGCTCCATTCAGTACTTC
CASSPGTSSIQYF
>few|TRBJ2-5|-|TRBV7-2
TGTGCCAGCAGCGTTCTCGGGGAGACCCAGTACTTC
CASSVLGETQYF
>-|TRBJ1-2|-|TRBV4-2
TGTGCCAGCAGCCAAGCAAAGGGCAGGGAAGATGGCTACACCTTC
CASSQAKGREDGYTF
>many|TRBJ1-4|TRBD1|TRBV6-1
TGTGCCAGCCGCCCCAGGGACAGGGGAATAGGAGGAGAAAAACTGTTTTTT
CASRPRDRGIGGEKLFF
>few|TRBJ2-7|-|TRBV24-1
TGTGCCACCAGTGACCGCGTGGCCGGCTCCTACAATGAGCAGTACTTC
CATSDRVAGSYNEQYF
>many|TRBJ2-7|-|TRBV27
TGTGCCAGCAGTAACCATGTCGTTTCCAAGCAGTACTTC
CASSNHVVSKQYF
>few|TRBJ2-2|-|TRBV6-6
TGTGCCAGCAGTCTTCCCGGGACACTAAACACCGGGGAGCTGTTTTTT
CASSLPGTLNTGELFF
>-|TRBJ2-1|TRBD2|TRBV7-2
TGTGCCAGCAGCTTACAACGACTAGCGGTCTACAATGAGCAGTTCTTC
CASSLQRLAVYNEQFF
>few|TRBJ2-2|TRBD2|TRBV9
TGTGCCAGCAGCGTAGGACTAGCGGGAGGGAACACCGGGGAGCTGTTTTTT
CASSVGLAGGNTGELFF
>-|TRBJ1-4|-|TRBV6-1
TGTGCCAGCTCTCGGACGGCTGAAAATGAAAAACTGTTTTTT
CASSRTAENEKLFF
>-|TRBJ2-1|-|TRBV27
TGTGCCAGCAGTTTAAGACAGATAAATGAGCAGTTCTTC
CASSLRQINEQFF
>once|TRBJ1-6|-|TRBV10-3
TGTGCCATCAGTGGACAGAATAATTCACCCCTCCACTTT
CAISGQNNSPLHF
>many|TRBJ2-3|-|TRBV18
TGTGCCAGCTCACCCCGAGGACCCACGGGGGATACGCAGTATTTT
CASSPRGPTGDTQYF
>few|TRBJ1-6|-|TRBV7-8
TGTGCCAGCAGCTTAGTGGGGGTTAGCTCCTATAATTCACCCCTCCACTTT
CASSLVGVSSYNSPLHF